What follows are 4 T cell receptor beta chains derived from one specimen sequenced in a study of blood T cell repertoires in COVID-19. Some clones are missing from TCRdb's copy, which holds only in-frame ones; the method was immunoSEQ multiplex PCR. The profile shows approximately 470,000 clones, around 90% of them singletons. Specimen: PBMCs or T cells enriched from blood (not recorded which). The receptors were gathered from a woman between 18 and 29 years old who had recovered from COVID-19.

This chain uses TRBV7-2 with TRBJ1-2; D not resolved. In germline, CDR1 is SGHTA, CDR2 FQGNSA. Trimming took 0 bases from V and 7 from J, leaving 9 bases between them. The CDR3 is 13 residues long. The CDR3 DNA follows: TGTGCCAGCAGCTTAGCTACAGTTCCTGGCTACACCTTC. Its protein is CASSLATVPGYTF.

The genes are TRBV2 and TRBJ1-2; weak D call: TRBD1 (5 bases). V was shortened by 3 bases and J by 4 bases, with 18 bases between the two germline ends. Germline CDR1 SNHLY, CDR2 FYNNEI. The CDR3 runs to 16 residues. The chain's CDR3 is CASSEALGGAPYGYTF. Written as DNA, the CDR3 is TGTGCCAGCAGTGAGGCACTCGGCGGGGCGCCCTATGGCTACACCTTC.

This clone showed up just a few times. The chain uses TRBV2 and TRBJ2-1, with a tentative D call TRBD1 (6 bases). V lost 6 bases, J lost 6 bases, and 12 bases lay in between. Germline V gene lookup returns CDR1 SNHLY and CDR2 FYNNEI. CDR3 length equals 13 residues. DNA of the CDR3: TGTGCCAGCAGGCCTAGACAGGCCAATGAGCAGTTCTTC. This sequence encodes CASRPRQANEQFF.

This chain connects TRBV2 to TRBJ2-5; the match to TRBD2 covers 9 bases. The length of the CDR3 is 16 residues. The germline CDR1 and CDR2 sequences are SNHLY and FYNNEI. Unmatched junction bases numbered 4, after V lost 2 bases and J lost 0 bases. DNA of the CDR3: TGTGCCAGCAGTGAACGGACTAGCGCCTACCAAGAGACCCAGTACTTC. Encoded protein: CASSERTSAYQETQYF.